This T cell receptor (beta chain) is drawn from a study of identical twins. One entry per CDR3 protein, called by TCRdb with MiXCR from the 5' RACE reads. The sample yields roughly 500,000 distinct CDR3 sequences, around 20% seen once. This clonotype has only a few counts. Its specificity is not known. Study-wide findings and caveats: Low generation-probability sequences were in excess among twin-shared out-of-frame alpha sequences.

The V gene's germline CDR1 is DFQATT and CDR2 SNEGSKA (reference sequence). The CDR3 loop spans 14 amino acids. The V end lost 0 bases, the J end lost 9 bases, and 17 bases lay between the germline ends. These data were also reused for a study on T cells expressing NK-cell markers. As reported in that work: For several experiments, T cell sorting was restricted to the alpha-beta TCR population by means of an anti-gamma-delta TCR antibody. Whether the expanded NKG2C+ T cell clones recognized HCMV remained unclear.

The chain employs TRBV20-1 and TRBJ1-1; D gene unclear. The sequenced sample consisted of CD4+ T cells sorted from blood. The sequence was collected from a woman between 18 and 30 years old in good health. CDR3 in DNA: TGCAGTGCTAGAGATGGTAAGGCACCTCCGAAAGCTTTCTTT. Translating gives CSARDGKAPPKAFF.